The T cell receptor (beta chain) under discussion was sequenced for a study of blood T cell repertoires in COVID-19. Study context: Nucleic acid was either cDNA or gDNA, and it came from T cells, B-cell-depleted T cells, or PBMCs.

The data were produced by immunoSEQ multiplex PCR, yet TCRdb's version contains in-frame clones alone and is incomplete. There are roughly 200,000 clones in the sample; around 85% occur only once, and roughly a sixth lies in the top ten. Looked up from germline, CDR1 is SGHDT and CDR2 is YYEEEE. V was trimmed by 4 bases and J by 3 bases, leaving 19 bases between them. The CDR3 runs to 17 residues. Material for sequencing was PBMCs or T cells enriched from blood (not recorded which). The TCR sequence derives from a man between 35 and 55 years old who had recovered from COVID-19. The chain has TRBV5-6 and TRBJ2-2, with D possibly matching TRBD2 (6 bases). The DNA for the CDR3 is TGTGCCAGCAGCACAATCAGGGCGGGGCTGGACACCGGGGAGCTGTTTTTT. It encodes CASSTIRAGLDTGELFF.